This entry features one TCR beta chain sequence. The antigen remains undetermined. Profiled with immunoSEQ multiplex PCR; TCRdb holds only in-frame clones, not every one. This sample carries 2,500,000 or so clones, over 85% of them seen once, and the ten largest clones take more than 0.35%. The sample belongs to a study of shared clonotypes between healthy human individuals. Study-wide results and limits: Rarefaction gave evidence that sorted-subset sequencing remained incomplete despite large depth.

Only Caucasian adults living in Nashville, Tennessee served as donors. The CDR3 totals 18 residues. CDR1 and CDR2 (germline): WNHNN, SYGVQD (reference sequence). The V gene end was trimmed by 6 bases and the J gene end by 2 bases; junction bases not matched to a gene: 11. The sequenced sample was naive CD4+ T cells from PBMCs. As to subset: CD45RA+ positively selected. The sequence derives from a man aged 18 to 29 in good health. Some clones in this sample may be carry-over from other donors' samples. This chain connects TRBV10-1 to TRBJ2-5, with 14 bases lining up with TRBD2. The CDR3 DNA sequence: TGCGCCAGCAGGACTACGACTAGCGGGAGGGCAAAACAAGAGACCCAGTACTTC. The encoded protein is CASRTTTSGRAKQETQYF.